This T cell receptor beta chain was retrieved from a study of T cells after yellow fever vaccination. Study-level information: In the case of low-cell-number fractions, SMART-Seq v4 Ultra Low Input was used for preparation.

In making TCR cDNA, 5'RACE template switching added a universal primer site and UMIs to it. One entry per CDR3 protein, called by TCRdb with MiXCR from the 5' RACE reads. The top ten clones hold roughly 18% of a sample with 360,000 or so distinct CDR3 sequences, around 10% of them seen once. Regarding this clonotype: Its specificity is unknown.

Germline V gene sequence: CDR1 MNHEY, CDR2 SMNVEV (reference sequence). The CDR3 has 15 amino acids. The junction had 9 bases not matched to a gene; V was cut back by 6 bases and J by 5 bases. Regarding the study as a whole: Abundant bulk-population clonotypes could contaminate the FACS-sorted repertoires. Reappearance after the booster was seen for most primary-vaccination clones, at 95% to 96% CD4 and around 88% CD8.

This clonotype originated in a man between 18 and 35 years old who received the YFV17D yellow fever vaccine. This chain uses TRBV27 with TRBJ2-1; 8 bases line up with TRBD2. The source was PBMCs, collected on the day of the first yellow fever vaccination. Here the CDR3 DNA reads TGTGCCAGCAGGGGACTAGATCTAGGTGACAATGAGCAGTTCTTC. Translation gives CASRGLDLGDNEQFF.